These T cell receptor beta chains were read from a single sample in a study of cytotoxic CD8 clonotypes in ibrutinib-treated CLL. Profiled with immunoSEQ multiplex PCR; TCRdb holds only in-frame clones, not every one. The sample contains some 92,000 clones, 77% of which appear only once. The sequenced sample was PBMCs, obtained after 24 months of ibrutinib treatment. These TCRs come from a human donor with chronic lymphocytic leukemia. Each CDR3 is given with its conserved first and last residue. Each record gives: J gene, clone size, V gene, D gene, CDR3 DNA, CDR3 protein. A D gene is named only where the DNA matches it firmly. Clone size is shown for a subset of rows, as once, few, many or a class of expanded clone.

j_call: TRBJ1-2; clone_size: NA; v_call: TRBV7-9; d_call: NA; cdr3_nt: TGTGCCAGCAGCCACGGGACATTTTATGGCTACACCTTC; cdr3_aa: CASSHGTFYGYTF
j_call: TRBJ2-2; clone_size: NA; v_call: TRBV12-5; d_call: TRBD2; cdr3_nt: TGTGCTAGTGCCAGGACTAGCGGGAGGGCCGGGGAGCTGTTTTTT; cdr3_aa: CASARTSGRAGELFF
j_call: TRBJ2-7; clone_size: NA; v_call: TRBV10-3; d_call: TRBD1; cdr3_nt: TGTGCCATCAGTGGACAGGGCTACGAGCAGTACTTC; cdr3_aa: CAISGQGYEQYF
j_call: TRBJ2-5; clone_size: NA; v_call: TRBV14; d_call: NA; cdr3_nt: TGTGCCAGCAGCTTACTGACAGCGGGCCAAGAGACCCAGTACTTC; cdr3_aa: CASSLLTAGQETQYF
j_call: TRBJ1-5; clone_size: NA; v_call: TRBV10-3; d_call: NA; cdr3_nt: TGTGCCATCAGGGGACAAACCAATCAGCCCCAGCATTTT; cdr3_aa: CAIRGQTNQPQHF
j_call: TRBJ1-6; clone_size: NA; v_call: TRBV7-6; d_call: NA; cdr3_nt: TGTGCCAGCAGCTTAGTCGGCATCGGGGGTAATTCACCCCTCCACTTT; cdr3_aa: CASSLVGIGGNSPLHF
j_call: TRBJ1-4; clone_size: NA; v_call: TRBV10-1; d_call: TRBD1; cdr3_nt: TGCGCCAGCAGTGAGCGGGGGACAGGGAGAGAAGAACTGTTTTTT; cdr3_aa: CASSERGTGREELFF
j_call: TRBJ1-1; clone_size: many; v_call: TRBV14; d_call: NA; cdr3_nt: TGTGCCAGCAGCCTATCCAGGAACACTGAAGCTTTCTTT; cdr3_aa: CASSLSRNTEAFF
j_call: TRBJ2-1; clone_size: NA; v_call: TRBV7-6; d_call: NA; cdr3_nt: TGTGCCAGCAGCTCCATGACAGGCTACAATGAGCAGTTCTTC; cdr3_aa: CASSSMTGYNEQFF
j_call: TRBJ1-3; clone_size: NA; v_call: TRBV28; d_call: NA; cdr3_nt: TGTGCCAGCCGCCTGCCCATCGGCGGAAACACCATATATTTT; cdr3_aa: CASRLPIGGNTIYF
j_call: TRBJ1-5; clone_size: NA; v_call: TRBV18; d_call: NA; cdr3_nt: TGTGCCAGCTCATCCCAGGGCGACAATCAGCCCCAGCATTTT; cdr3_aa: CASSSQGDNQPQHF
j_call: TRBJ2-5; clone_size: NA; v_call: TRBV6-5; d_call: NA; cdr3_nt: TGTGCCAGCAGAGACCCTGGGCGGGAGACCCAGTACTTC; cdr3_aa: CASRDPGRETQYF
j_call: TRBJ2-7; clone_size: NA; v_call: TRBV6-1; d_call: TRBD1; cdr3_nt: TGTGCCAGCGTGCACAGGACAGGGTCCTACGAGCAGTACTTC; cdr3_aa: CASVHRTGSYEQYF
j_call: TRBJ1-3; clone_size: NA; v_call: TRBV11-2; d_call: NA; cdr3_nt: TGTGCCAGCAGCAGAGCGCCAGGGGTCTCTGGAAACACCATATATTTT; cdr3_aa: CASSRAPGVSGNTIYF
j_call: TRBJ2-7; clone_size: once; v_call: TRBV4-1; d_call: NA; cdr3_nt: TGCGCCAGCAGCCCCATATCCAGGGACGAGCAGTACTTC; cdr3_aa: CASSPISRDEQYF
j_call: TRBJ2-3; clone_size: NA; v_call: TRBV5-1; d_call: NA; cdr3_nt: TGCGCCAGCAGCTTGGAGGGGAGTAACTCAGATACGCAGTATTTT; cdr3_aa: CASSLEGSNSDTQYF
j_call: TRBJ1-1; clone_size: NA; v_call: TRBV6-5; d_call: NA; cdr3_nt: TGTGCCAGCTTAATCTGGGGCAGGGGTGGCACTGAAGCTTTCTTT; cdr3_aa: CASLIWGRGGTEAFF
j_call: TRBJ1-2; clone_size: NA; v_call: TRBV7-2; d_call: NA; cdr3_nt: TGTGCCAGCAGCGTATCCAGGGCTGGCTATGGCTACACCTTC; cdr3_aa: CASSVSRAGYGYTF
j_call: TRBJ1-1; clone_size: NA; v_call: TRBV27; d_call: NA; cdr3_nt: TGTGCCAGCAGTTTAGACGTGGGCACTGAAGCTTTCTTT; cdr3_aa: CASSLDVGTEAFF
j_call: TRBJ1-1; clone_size: NA; v_call: TRBV18; d_call: NA; cdr3_nt: TGTGCCAGCTCACTTGAGGGCGCCGGCACTGAAGCTTTCTTT; cdr3_aa: CASSLEGAGTEAFF
j_call: TRBJ2-7; clone_size: NA; v_call: TRBV5-6; d_call: TRBD2; cdr3_nt: TGTGCCAGCGGCACGCGGGGGGGCTACGAGCAGTACTTC; cdr3_aa: CASGTRGGYEQYF
j_call: TRBJ2-3; clone_size: NA; v_call: TRBV2; d_call: NA; cdr3_nt: TGTGCCAGCAGTAGGACCAATACAGATACGCAGTATTTT; cdr3_aa: CASSRTNTDTQYF
j_call: TRBJ1-1; clone_size: NA; v_call: TRBV6-6; d_call: NA; cdr3_nt: TGTGCCAGCAGAACTGCCATGAACACTGAAGCTTTCTTT; cdr3_aa: CASRTAMNTEAFF
j_call: TRBJ1-1; clone_size: NA; v_call: TRBV30; d_call: TRBD1; cdr3_nt: TGTGCCTGGAGTGGCCGGGACAGCATCTGGGGGTTCTTT; cdr3_aa: CAWSGRDSIWGFF
j_call: TRBJ2-1; clone_size: NA; v_call: TRBV6-6; d_call: NA; cdr3_nt: TGTGCCAGCAGTTACGGCGCCAATGAGCAGTTCTTC; cdr3_aa: CASSYGANEQFF
j_call: TRBJ2-1; clone_size: NA; v_call: TRBV9; d_call: TRBD2; cdr3_nt: TGTGCCAGCAGCGTAGCTGCCCGGGAGGGCATCAATGAGCAGTTCTTC; cdr3_aa: CASSVAAREGINEQFF
j_call: TRBJ1-5; clone_size: once; v_call: TRBV11-2; d_call: NA; cdr3_nt: TGTGCCAGCAGCTCGGATTTTAATCAGCCCCAGCATTTT; cdr3_aa: CASSSDFNQPQHF
j_call: TRBJ1-2; clone_size: NA; v_call: TRBV15; d_call: TRBD1; cdr3_nt: TGTGCCACCAGCAGAGATACAGGGGGCGACTATGGCTACACCTTC; cdr3_aa: CATSRDTGGDYGYTF
j_call: TRBJ1-3; clone_size: NA; v_call: TRBV28; d_call: NA; cdr3_nt: TGTGCCAGCAGTTTCCGGGACATAAGAAACACCATATATTTT; cdr3_aa: CASSFRDIRNTIYF
j_call: TRBJ2-1; clone_size: NA; v_call: TRBV19; d_call: NA; cdr3_nt: TGTGCCAGTAGTATAAGGGGGGGCTACAATGAGCAGTTCTTC; cdr3_aa: CASSIRGGYNEQFF
j_call: TRBJ1-5; clone_size: NA; v_call: TRBV7-8; d_call: NA; cdr3_nt: TGTGCCAGCAGCTCCCGGACAGGCAATCAGCCCCAGCATTTT; cdr3_aa: CASSSRTGNQPQHF